A single sample gave rise to the 10 T cell receptor beta chains below, sequenced in a study of blood T cell repertoires in COVID-19. The assay was immunoSEQ multiplex PCR, and TCRdb's table has in-frame clones only and misses some. In the table there are hundreds of thousands of clones, around 84% of which are singletons. Sequencing was carried out using PBMCs or T cells enriched from blood (not recorded which). These receptors were collected from a middle-aged man who had been exposed to COVID-19.

The chain links TRBV3-1 (or the pseudogene TRBV3-2) to TRBJ1-1; 7 positions agree with TRBD1. The CDR3 spans 14 residues. The V gene's germline CDR1 is LGHDT and CDR2 YNNKEL (reference sequence). The trim removed 6 bases at V and 2 bases at J, leaving 6 bases unmatched. The CDR3 DNA reads TGTGCCAGCAGTCGGTGGGACAGCAACACTGAAGCTTTCTTT. This sequence encodes CASSRWDSNTEAFF.

The gene calls are TRBV6-5 and TRBJ1-5, with TRBD1 as a possible D gene (5 bases). The CDR3 covers 12 residues. V lost 8 bases to trimming and J lost 7 bases, with 12 bases between them. Germline values: CDR1 MNHEY, CDR2 SVGAGI. The CDR3 DNA sequence: TGTGCCAGCGCGGGGGTTTTACAGCCCCAGCATTTT. Protein product: CASAGVLQPQHF.

A few counts support this clone. This rearrangement joins TRBV18 to TRBJ1-2, with a weak D call TRBD1 (6 bases). Trimming stripped 5 bases from V and 6 bases from J, with 16 bases between. The CDR3 spans 14 residues. Looked up from germline, CDR1 is KGHSH and CDR2 is LQKENI. The CDR3 DNA sequence: TGTGCCAGCTCAAGACAACAGGGTCAGGATGGCTACACCTTC. Translated: CASSRQQGQDGYTF. Complete variable domain (other parts from reference TRBV18 and TRBJ1-2): NAGVMQNPRHLVRRRGQEARLRCSPMKGHSHVYWYRQLPEEGLKFMVYLQKENIIDESGMPKERFSAEFPKEGPSILRIQQVVRGDSAAYFCASSRQQGQDGYTFGSGTRLTVV.

The rearrangement links TRBV12-3 or TRBV12-4 to TRBJ1-5; D call uncertain. The CDR3 has 13 residues. The V end was cut by 5 bases, the J end by 6 bases, with 11 bases between. This chain's CDR3 is CASSLGAGQPQHF. DNA for the CDR3: TGTGCCAGCAGTCTCGGTGCTGGTCAGCCCCAGCATTTT.

This rearrangement joins TRBV30 to TRBJ2-7; D ambiguous. The V gene lost 4 bases and the J gene lost 1 base, with 20 bases spanning the gap. Per germline, CDR1 GTSNPN and CDR2 SVGIG (reference sequence). The CDR3 runs to 16 residues. CDR3 protein: CAWTSQRRFVSYEQYF. The CDR3, as DNA: TGTGCCTGGACCTCACAACGTCGTTTCGTTTCCTACGAGCAGTACTTC.

The chain recombines TRBV4-1 with TRBJ2-7; TRBD2 agrees at 7 bases. This CDR3 has 13 residues. Germline CDR1 is MGHRA and CDR2 is YSYEKL. The ends lost 4 bases at V and 5 bases at J; junction bases unmatched: 5. The DNA of the CDR3 is TGCGCCAGCAGCCCGGGGAGGGGAAACGAGCAGTACTTC. Its protein product is CASSPGRGNEQYF.

DNA of the CDR3: TGTGCCAGCAGCCGAACAATTGAAGCTTTCTTT. Protein product: CASSRTIEAFF. The chain recombines TRBV7-9 with TRBJ1-1; no definite D call. Germline lookup yields CDR1 SEHNR and CDR2 FQNEAQ (reference sequence). The V gene lost 5 bases and the J gene lost 7 bases, with 8 bases spanning the gap. The length of the CDR3 is 11 residues.

About this clone: Additional DNA sequences in this sample encode the identical CDR3. The V call is TRBV19, the J call TRBJ1-2, with TRBD1 as a possible D gene (5 bases). The germline CDR1 and CDR2 sequences are LNHDA and SQIVND (reference sequence). The CDR3 is made up of 12 amino acids. The V and J ends lost 8 bases and 2 bases respectively, with 9 bases between them. The CDR3 region is CASSTVNYGYTF. CDR3 coding DNA: TGTGCCAGTTCGACAGTAAACTATGGCTACACCTTC.

This chain connects TRBV10-1 to TRBJ2-3; maybe TRBD1 (6 bases). CDR3 length: 14 residues. Trimming left V 4 bases short and J 6 bases short, with 14 bases between. Germline values: CDR1 WNHNN, CDR2 SYGVQD (reference sequence). CDR3 sequence (DNA): TGCGCCAGCAGTGCGAACAGGGATCGGGATACGCAGTATTTT. This translates into CASSANRDRDTQYF.

This clone showed up just a few times. This chain uses TRBV5-4 with TRBJ2-7; maybe TRBD1 (5 bases). The V end was cut by 1 base, the J end by 2 bases, with 7 bases between. There are 13 residues in the CDR3. The V gene's germline CDR1 is SGHNT and CDR2 YYREEE (reference sequence). In DNA form, the CDR3 reads TGTGCCAGCAGCTTGCAGGGTCCCTACGAGCAGTACTTC. Amino acid sequence: CASSLQGPYEQYF.